This TCR beta chain is drawn from a study of blood T cell repertoires in COVID-19. The germline gives CDR1 MNHEY, CDR2 SVGEGT. The CDR3 covers 14 residues. V lost 6 bases to trimming and J lost 6 bases, with 15 bases between them. Per the authors' pipeline: The assay estimated nucleated cells by amplifying reference gene primers. Here immunoSEQ multiplex PCR was the method, and the copy in TCRdb shows in-frame clones only, minus some. The V and J calls and clone size are taken from that table; D and trimming were inferred from the DNA. Seen here are roughly 77,000 clones, roughly 90% observed once, and the top ten hold approximately 4.3%.

Specimen: peripheral blood. V is TRBV6-2 or TRBV6-3 and J is TRBJ1-5; D is possibly TRBD1 (5 bases). This receptor was taken from a man aged 45-65 years with active COVID-19. This CDR3 reads CASSDGQGGQPQHF. CDR3 nucleotides: TGTGCCAGCAGCGACGGGCAGGGCGGTCAGCCCCAGCATTTT.